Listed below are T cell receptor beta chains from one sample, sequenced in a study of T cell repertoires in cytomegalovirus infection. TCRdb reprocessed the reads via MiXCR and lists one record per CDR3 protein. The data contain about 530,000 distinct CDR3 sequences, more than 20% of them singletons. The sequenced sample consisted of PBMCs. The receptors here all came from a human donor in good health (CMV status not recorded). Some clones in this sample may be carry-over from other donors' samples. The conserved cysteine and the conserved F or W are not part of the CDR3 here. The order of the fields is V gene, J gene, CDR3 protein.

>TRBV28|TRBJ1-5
ASSQPAPNQPQH
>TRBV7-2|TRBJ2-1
ASSVSSIGSYNEQF
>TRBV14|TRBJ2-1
ASSDAGQGSREQF
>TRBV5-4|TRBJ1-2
ASSPDGNGYGYT
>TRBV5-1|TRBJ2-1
ASSLYRLARNNEQF
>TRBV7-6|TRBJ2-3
ASSPSVSTRGTDTQY
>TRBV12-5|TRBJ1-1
ASGVSQGRNTEAF
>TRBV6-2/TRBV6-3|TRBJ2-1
ASSYEGAYNEQF
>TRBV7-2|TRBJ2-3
ASSLLGAGTDTQY
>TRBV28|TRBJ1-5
ASRRNPPLTGRNNQPQH
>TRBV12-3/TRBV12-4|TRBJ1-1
ASSSDRFEAF
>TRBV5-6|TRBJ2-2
ASSQTGQPNTGELF